The TCR beta chain described here comes from a study of T cells expressing NK-cell markers. Study as a whole: Sorted T-cell subsets CD3+CD56+NKG2C+, CD3+CD56+NKG2C- and CD3+CD56-NKG2C+ were TCR beta-sequenced.

TCRdb re-called the 5' RACE reads, yielding one record per CDR3 amino acid sequence without DNA. The data show about 460,000 distinct CDR3 sequences, and the top ten clones hold 1.4%. The CDR3 loop spans 14 amino acids. Germline values: CDR1 SQVTM, CDR2 ANQGSEA. The chain joins TRBV29-1 to TRBJ2-1; as DNA is missing, the TRBD1 call by TCRdb cannot be tested. This TCR was recovered from a woman aged 45 to 65 in good health. The source material was blood T cells: a sorted CD56 or NKG2C T cell subset, CD4+ or CD8+ T cells, or bulk PBMC T cells (not recorded which). The CDR3: CSVNAPGQGSEQFF.